This T cell receptor (beta chain) was profiled in a study of blood T cell repertoires in COVID-19. This CDR3 is 13 amino acids long. CDR1 is LGHDT, CDR2 YNNKEL, per germline (reference sequence). V dropped 4 bases and J dropped 10 bases, with 15 bases sitting between them. Produced via immunoSEQ multiplex PCR; TCRdb's table is partial and in-frame only. This table has approximately 79,000 clones, around 80% appearing once. This TCR was sampled from a man aged 50 to 60 with COVID-19, enrolled during active disease. Sequenced sample: peripheral blood. The chain links TRBV3-1 (or the pseudogene TRBV3-2) to TRBJ2-3; D may be TRBD2 (5 bases). The CDR3 region has the DNA TGTGCCAGCAGCCGGACTTCTTCCATCGCGCAGTATTTT. Translating gives CASSRTSSIAQYF.